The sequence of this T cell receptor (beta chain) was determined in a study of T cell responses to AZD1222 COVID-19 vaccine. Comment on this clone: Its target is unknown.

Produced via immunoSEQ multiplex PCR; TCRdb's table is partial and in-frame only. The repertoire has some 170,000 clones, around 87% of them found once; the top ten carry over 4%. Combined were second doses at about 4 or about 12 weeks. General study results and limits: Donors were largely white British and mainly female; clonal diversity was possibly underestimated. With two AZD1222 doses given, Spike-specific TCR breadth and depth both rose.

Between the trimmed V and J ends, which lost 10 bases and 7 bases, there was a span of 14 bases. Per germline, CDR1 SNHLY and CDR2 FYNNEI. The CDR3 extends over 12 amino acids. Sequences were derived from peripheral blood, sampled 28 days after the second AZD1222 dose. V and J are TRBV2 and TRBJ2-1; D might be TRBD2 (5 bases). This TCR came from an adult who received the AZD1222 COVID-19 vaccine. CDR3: CAKGRWQNEQFF. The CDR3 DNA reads TGTGCCAAAGGGAGATGGCAAAATGAGCAGTTCTTC.